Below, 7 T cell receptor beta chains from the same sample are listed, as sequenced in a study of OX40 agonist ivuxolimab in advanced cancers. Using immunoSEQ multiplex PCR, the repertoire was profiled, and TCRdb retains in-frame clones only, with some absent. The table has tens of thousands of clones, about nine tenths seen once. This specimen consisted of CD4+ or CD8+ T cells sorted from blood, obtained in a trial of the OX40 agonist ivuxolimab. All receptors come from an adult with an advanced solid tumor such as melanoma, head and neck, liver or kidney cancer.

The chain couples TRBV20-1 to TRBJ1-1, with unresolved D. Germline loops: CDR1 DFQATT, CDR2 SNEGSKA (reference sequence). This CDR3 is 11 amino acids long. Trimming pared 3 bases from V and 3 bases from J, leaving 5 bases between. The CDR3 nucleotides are TGCAGTGCTAGGGAATACACTGAAGCTTTCTTT. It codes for CSAREYTEAFF.

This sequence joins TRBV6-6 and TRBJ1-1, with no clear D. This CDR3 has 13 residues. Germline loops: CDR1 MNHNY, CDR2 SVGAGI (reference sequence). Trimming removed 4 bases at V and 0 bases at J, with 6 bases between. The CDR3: CASSFHMNTEAFF. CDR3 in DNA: TGTGCCAGCAGTTTCCACATGAACACTGAAGCTTTCTTT.

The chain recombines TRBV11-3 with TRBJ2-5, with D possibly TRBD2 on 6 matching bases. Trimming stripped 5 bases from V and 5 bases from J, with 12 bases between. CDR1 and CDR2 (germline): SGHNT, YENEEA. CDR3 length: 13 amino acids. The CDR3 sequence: CASSLRGYETQYF. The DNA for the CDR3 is TGTGCCAGCAGCCTACGGGGGTACGAGACCCAGTACTTC.

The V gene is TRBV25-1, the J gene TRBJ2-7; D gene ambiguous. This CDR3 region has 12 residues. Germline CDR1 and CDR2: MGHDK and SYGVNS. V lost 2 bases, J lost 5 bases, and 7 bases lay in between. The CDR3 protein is CASSEGVNEQYF. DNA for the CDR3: TGTGCCAGCAGTGAAGGAGTAAACGAGCAGTACTTC.

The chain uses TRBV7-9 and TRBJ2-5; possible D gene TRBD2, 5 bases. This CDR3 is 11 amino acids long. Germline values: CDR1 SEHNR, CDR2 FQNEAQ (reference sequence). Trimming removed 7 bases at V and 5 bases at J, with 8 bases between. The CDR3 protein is CASTGLETQYF. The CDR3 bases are TGTGCCAGCACAGGACTCGAGACCCAGTACTTC.

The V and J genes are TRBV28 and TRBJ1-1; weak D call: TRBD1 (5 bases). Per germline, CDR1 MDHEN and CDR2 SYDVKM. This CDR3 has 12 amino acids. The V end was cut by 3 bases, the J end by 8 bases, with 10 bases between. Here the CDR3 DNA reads TGTGCCAGCAGTTTGGGGGGGGAGGAAGCTTTCTTT. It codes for CASSLGGEEAFF.

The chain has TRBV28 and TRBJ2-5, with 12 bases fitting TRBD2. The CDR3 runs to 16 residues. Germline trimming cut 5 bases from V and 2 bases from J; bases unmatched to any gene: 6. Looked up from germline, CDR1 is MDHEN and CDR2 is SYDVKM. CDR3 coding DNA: TGTGCCAGCAGTATCCCGACTAGCGGGAGACAAGAGACCCAGTACTTC. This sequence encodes CASSIPTSGRQETQYF.